This T cell receptor (beta chain) is drawn from a study of T cells in Graves' hyperthyroidism and ophthalmopathy (dated by TCRdb to 2018 to 2020). Study-level background: Peripheral blood samples were taken at initial diagnosis, before any treatment was given. In several Graves' hyperthyroidism patients, the study also compared T-cell repertoires from thyroid tissue with T-cell repertoires from blood. For training and testing, the roughly 100 patients in the discovery cohort were randomly divided in a 7:3 ratio. After blood sampling, hyperthyroidism patients were treated with methimazole at a starting dose of 30 mg daily, and ophthalmopathy patients were treated with high-dose intravenous methylprednisolone. TCR V-J signatures able to tell the groups apart were searched for in a discovery cohort of 90 to 100 patients, of whom more than 40 had Graves' ophthalmopathy and about 60 had stable Graves' hyperthyroidism. Whether ophthalmopathy could be predicted prospectively was tested in an independent validation cohort made up of roughly 20 hyperthyroidism patients plus 17 patients who later progressed to ophthalmopathy. TCR Vbeta CDR3 sequencing of 120 to 150 peripheral blood samples (roughly 41 ophthalmopathy, 75 hyperthyroidism and roughly 17 progressor patients) is reported in the paper.

Amplification of TCR beta CDR3 regions was carried out from RNA transcripts. A first-round RT-PCR of the TCR CDR3 used the HTBI primer set with the Qiagen OneStep RT-PCR kit. A second multiplex PCR round built the libraries, followed by size selection and purification. The libraries were sequenced on an Illumina HiSeq2000 using paired-end 100 bp reads. Processing in the source paper ran as follows. SOAPnuke was used to process the raw data, with reads discarded if the reads contained adapters or uncalled bases, had a mean Phred below 15, or lacked an exact constant-primer or identifier match. COPE v1.2.5 was used to merge high-quality paired reads, and clonotypes were defined as unique nucleotide sequences. Clonotypes were aligned to IMGT TRBV, TRBD and TRBJ reference segments using MiTCR v1.1. The analysis was restricted to V-J combinations with a frequency above 0.0001, which together covered 99.2% of the repertoires. The TCS score was defined as the ratio of F50 (clonal expansion) to E x V (chaos), calculated using BLOSUM62-based TCRdist between CDR3 peptides within each V-J. Welch's t-statistics and random forest reduced 514 V-J features to under 15, which were used in a naive Bayes classifier (R e1071). TCRdb applied fastp at Q25 and MiXCR to the public reads, then kept only in-frame beta chains. Rows are unified per CDR3 protein, each entry keeping the most common DNA and genes. Here the V and J calls rest on TCRdb's processing, not on the authors' analysis. Present in this sample are roughly 500,000 distinct CDR3 sequences, about 16% of which were seen just once. The ten top clones hold 29% of the sample.

Cut back by 2 bases and 0 bases, the V and J ends lie 17 bases apart. From the cysteine through the phenylalanine, the CDR3 covers 17 amino acids. The kept DNA is CDR3 alone, 51 bases in frame from the first base. Based on the germline V gene (reference sequence), the CDR1 and CDR2 sequences are GTSNPN and SVGIG. Ophthalmopathy patients had moderately to severely active disease, Clinical Activity Score of at least 3, NOSPECS grade of at least 4, and duration under 3 months. The study excluded patients with uncontrolled infections, other autoimmune diseases, pregnancy or lactation. Diagnoses relied on clinical symptoms, serum thyroxine and TRAb, thyroid ultrasound and orbital computed tomography. Ficoll-Paque density gradient centrifugation was used to isolate PBMCs from 8 to 10 ml of fresh peripheral blood. Total RNA was extracted using Trizol reagent, and RNA quality was assessed on an Agilent 2100 Bioanalyzer.

This clonotype was detected ten times or more. It has no known antigen specificity. Nothing much larger sits one base from this clone, and base qualities are not available. The paper's findings and limits, for the study overall: No statistical method was used to fix the sample size in advance, and group allocation was not hidden from the investigators. Most expanded thyroid clonotypes (frequency above 0.001) were also found in blood, which suggests that blood repertoires may mirror thyroid immune responses. During validation, the model predicted progression to ophthalmopathy a median of roughly six months ahead of onset, with around 70% sensitivity and 72.22% specificity. In cross-validation, a model built on a 13 V-J signature told ophthalmopathy apart from stable hyperthyroidism with approximately 90% sensitivity and approximately 81% specificity, and in testing the same model reached 80%/75%.

This clonotype was sampled from a woman aged 25 to 45 with Graves' ophthalmopathy. The V gene is TRBV30 and the J gene is TRBJ1-5; a weak D assignment points to TRBD1 (5 bases agree). The specimen was blood. The nucleotides read TGTGCCTGGAGTAGTAAGGGACGAGGGTATAGCAATCAGCCCCAGCATTTT. This gives the protein CAWSSKGRGYSNQPQHF.